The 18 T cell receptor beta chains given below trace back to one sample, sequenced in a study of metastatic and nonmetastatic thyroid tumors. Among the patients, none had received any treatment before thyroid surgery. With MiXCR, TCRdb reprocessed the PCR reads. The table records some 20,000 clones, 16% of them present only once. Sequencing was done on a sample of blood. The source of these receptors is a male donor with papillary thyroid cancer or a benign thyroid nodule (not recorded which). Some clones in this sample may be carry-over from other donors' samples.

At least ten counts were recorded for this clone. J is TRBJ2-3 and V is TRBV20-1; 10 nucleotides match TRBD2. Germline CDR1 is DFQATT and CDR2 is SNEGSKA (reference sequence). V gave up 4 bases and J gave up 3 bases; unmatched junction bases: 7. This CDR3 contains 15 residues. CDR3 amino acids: CSAKSSGSFTDTQYF. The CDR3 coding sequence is TGCAGTGCTAAATCTAGCGGGAGTTTTACAGATACGCAGTATTTT.

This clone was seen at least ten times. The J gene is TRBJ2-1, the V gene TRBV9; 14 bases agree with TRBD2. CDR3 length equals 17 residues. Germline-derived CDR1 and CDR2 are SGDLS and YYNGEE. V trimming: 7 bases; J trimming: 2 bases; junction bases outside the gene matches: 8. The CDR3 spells CASGHGTSGSTYNEQFF. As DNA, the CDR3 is TGTGCCAGCGGACACGGGACTAGCGGGAGTACCTACAATGAGCAGTTCTTC.

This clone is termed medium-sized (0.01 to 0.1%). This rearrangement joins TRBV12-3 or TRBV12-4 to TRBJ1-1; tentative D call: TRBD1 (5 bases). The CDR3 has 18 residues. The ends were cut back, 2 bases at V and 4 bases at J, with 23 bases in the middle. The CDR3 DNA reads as TGTGCCAGCAGTTTATCCCTAATGCTGACAGCGATTCGCACTGAAGCTTTCTTT. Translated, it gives CASSLSLMLTAIRTEAFF.

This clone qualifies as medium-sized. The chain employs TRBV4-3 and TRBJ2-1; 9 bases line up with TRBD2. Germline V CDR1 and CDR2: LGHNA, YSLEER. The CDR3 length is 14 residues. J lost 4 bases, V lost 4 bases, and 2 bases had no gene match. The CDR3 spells CASSRLAEYNEQFF. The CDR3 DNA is TGCGCCAGCAGCCGACTAGCGGAGTACAATGAGCAGTTCTTC.

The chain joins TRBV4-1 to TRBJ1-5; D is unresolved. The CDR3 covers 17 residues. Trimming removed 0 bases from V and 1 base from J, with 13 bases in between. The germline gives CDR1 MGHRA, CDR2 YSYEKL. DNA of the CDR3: TGCGCCAGCAGCCAAGATTTAGTCGAAAGAAGCAATCAGCCCCAGCATTTT. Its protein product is CASSQDLVERSNQPQHF.

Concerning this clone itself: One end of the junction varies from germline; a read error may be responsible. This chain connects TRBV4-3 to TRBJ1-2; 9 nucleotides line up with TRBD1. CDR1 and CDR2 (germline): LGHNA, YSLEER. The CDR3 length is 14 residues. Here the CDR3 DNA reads TGCGCCAACAGCCCGGGGACAGGGAAGTATGGCTACACCTTC. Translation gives CANSPGTGKYGYTF.

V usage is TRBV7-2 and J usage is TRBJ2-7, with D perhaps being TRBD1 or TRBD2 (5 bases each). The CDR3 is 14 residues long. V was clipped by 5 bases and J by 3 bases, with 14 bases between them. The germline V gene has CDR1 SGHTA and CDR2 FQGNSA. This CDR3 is CASSPGTGGYEQYF. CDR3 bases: TGTGCCAGCAGCCCGGGGACCGGAGGCTACGAGCAGTACTTC.

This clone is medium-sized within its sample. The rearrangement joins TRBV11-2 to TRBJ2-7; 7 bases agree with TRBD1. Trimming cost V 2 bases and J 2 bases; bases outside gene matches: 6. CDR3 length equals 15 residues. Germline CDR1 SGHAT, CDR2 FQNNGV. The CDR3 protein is CASSLNSQGAYEQYF. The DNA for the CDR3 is TGTGCCAGCAGCTTAAACTCGCAGGGGGCCTACGAGCAGTACTTC.

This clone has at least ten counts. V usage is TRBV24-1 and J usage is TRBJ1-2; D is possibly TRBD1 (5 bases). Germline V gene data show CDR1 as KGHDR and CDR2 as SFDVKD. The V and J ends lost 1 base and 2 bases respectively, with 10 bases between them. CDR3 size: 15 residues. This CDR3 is CATSDFGQGNYGYTF. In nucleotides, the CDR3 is TGTGCCACCAGTGATTTCGGGCAGGGAAACTATGGCTACACCTTC.

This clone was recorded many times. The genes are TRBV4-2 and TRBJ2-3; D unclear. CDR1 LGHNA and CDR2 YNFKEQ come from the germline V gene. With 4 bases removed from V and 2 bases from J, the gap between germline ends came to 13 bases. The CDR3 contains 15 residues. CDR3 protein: CASSPYERLTDTQYF. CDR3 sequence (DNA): TGTGCCAGCAGCCCCTACGAGCGCCTCACAGATACGCAGTATTTT.

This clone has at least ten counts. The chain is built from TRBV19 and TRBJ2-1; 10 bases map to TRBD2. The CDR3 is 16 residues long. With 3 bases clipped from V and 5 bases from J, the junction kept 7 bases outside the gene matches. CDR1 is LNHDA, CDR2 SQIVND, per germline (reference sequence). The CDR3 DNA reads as TGTGCCAGTAGTATCTTTCCCAGCGGGAGGGACAATGAGCAGTTCTTC. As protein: CASSIFPSGRDNEQFF. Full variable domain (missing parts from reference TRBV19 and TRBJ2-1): DGGITQSPKYLFRKEGQNVTLSCEQNLNHDAMYWYRQDPGQGLRLIYYSQIVNDFQKGDIAEGYSVSREKKESFPLTVTSAQKNPTAFYLCASSIFPSGRDNEQFFGPGTRLTVL.

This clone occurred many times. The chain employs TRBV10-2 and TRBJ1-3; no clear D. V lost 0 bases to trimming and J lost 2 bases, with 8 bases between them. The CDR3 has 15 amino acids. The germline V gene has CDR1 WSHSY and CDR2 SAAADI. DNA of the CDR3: TGCGCCAGCAGTGAGTCCCGGGCAGCTGGAAACACCATATATTTT. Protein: CASSESRAAGNTIYF.

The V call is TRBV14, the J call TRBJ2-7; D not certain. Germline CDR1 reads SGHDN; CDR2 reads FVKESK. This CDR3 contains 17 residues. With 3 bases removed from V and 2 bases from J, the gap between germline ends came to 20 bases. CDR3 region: CASSHVSKIAGAYEQYF. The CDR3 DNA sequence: TGTGCCAGCAGCCACGTATCTAAGATCGCAGGAGCCTACGAGCAGTACTTC.

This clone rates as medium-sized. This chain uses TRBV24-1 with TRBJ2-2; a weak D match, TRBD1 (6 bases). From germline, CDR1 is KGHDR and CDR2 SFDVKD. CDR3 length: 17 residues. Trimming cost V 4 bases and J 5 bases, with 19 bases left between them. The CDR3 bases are TGTGCCACCAGTGACTTCCGGACAGATCCGATGACCGGGGAGCTGTTTTTT. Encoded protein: CATSDFRTDPMTGELFF.

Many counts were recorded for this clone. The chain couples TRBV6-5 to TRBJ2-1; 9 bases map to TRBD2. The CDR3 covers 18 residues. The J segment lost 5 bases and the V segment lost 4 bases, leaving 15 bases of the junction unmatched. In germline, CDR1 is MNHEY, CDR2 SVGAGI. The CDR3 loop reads CASSSARGRSGRHNEQFF. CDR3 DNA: TGTGCCAGCAGTTCCGCAAGGGGGCGAAGCGGGAGGCACAATGAGCAGTTCTTC.

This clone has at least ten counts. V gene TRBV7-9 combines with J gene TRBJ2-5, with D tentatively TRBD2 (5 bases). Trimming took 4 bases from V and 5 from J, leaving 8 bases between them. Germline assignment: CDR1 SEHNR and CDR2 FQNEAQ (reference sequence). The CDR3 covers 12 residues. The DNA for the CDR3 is TGTGCCAGCAGCTCCCGAGGGGAGACCCAGTACTTC. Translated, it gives CASSSRGETQYF.

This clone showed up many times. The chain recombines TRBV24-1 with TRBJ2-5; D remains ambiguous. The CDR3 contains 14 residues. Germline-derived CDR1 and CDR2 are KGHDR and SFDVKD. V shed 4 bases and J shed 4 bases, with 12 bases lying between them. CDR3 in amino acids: CATSDPVTVETQYF. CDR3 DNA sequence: TGTGCCACCAGTGACCCCGTCACCGTAGAGACCCAGTACTTC.

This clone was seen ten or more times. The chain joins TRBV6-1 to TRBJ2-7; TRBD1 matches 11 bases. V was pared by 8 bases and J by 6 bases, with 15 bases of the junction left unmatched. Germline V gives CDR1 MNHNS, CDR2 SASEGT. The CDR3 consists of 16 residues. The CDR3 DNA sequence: TGTGCCAGCTATCAGGCAACGTTCGGGACAGGGGGCGAGCAGTACTTC. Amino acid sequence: CASYQATFGTGGEQYF.